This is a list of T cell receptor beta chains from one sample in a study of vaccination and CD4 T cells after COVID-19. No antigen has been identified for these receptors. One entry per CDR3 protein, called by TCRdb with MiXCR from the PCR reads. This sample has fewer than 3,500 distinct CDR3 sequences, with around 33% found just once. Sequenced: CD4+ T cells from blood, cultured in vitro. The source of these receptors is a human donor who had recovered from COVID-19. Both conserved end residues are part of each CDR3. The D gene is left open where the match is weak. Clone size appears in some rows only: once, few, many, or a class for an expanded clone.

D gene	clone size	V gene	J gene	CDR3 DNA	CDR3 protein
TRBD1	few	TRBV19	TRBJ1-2	TGTGCCAGTAGTCCCAAGGGGACAGGGGCCCTTAACTATGGCTACACCTTC	CASSPKGTGALNYGYTF
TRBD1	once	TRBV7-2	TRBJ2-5	TGTGCCAGCTCATCGCAGGGACAGGGAAACGGAGAGACCCAGTACTTC	CASSSQGQGNGETQYF
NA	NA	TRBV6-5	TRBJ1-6	TGTGCCAGCAGTTACTGGAGGAATTCACCCCTCCACTTT	CASSYWRNSPLHF
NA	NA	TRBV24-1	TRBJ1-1	TGTGCCACCAGCCCTAGTAGGGGTACTGAAGCTTTCTTT	CATSPSRGTEAFF
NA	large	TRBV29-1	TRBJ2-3	TGCAGCGTTGAGTCGGGGGGCAATACGCAGTATTTT	CSVESGGNTQYF
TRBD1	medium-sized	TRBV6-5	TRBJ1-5	TGTGCCAGCAGTTACTCCCGGGACAGGGTTTTGAGCAATCAGCCCCAGCATTTT	CASSYSRDRVLSNQPQHF
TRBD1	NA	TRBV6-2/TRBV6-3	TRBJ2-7	TGTGCCAGCAGATCGACAGGGGACTACGAGCAGTACTTC	CASRSTGDYEQYF
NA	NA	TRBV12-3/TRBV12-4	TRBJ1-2	TGTGCCAGCAGTCCCCCGAGGGGGAGCTATGGCTACACCTTC	CASSPPRGSYGYTF
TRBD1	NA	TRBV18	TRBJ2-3	TGTGCCAGCTCAGCTAAGACAGGGCCGTCTAGCACAGATACGCAGTATTTT	CASSAKTGPSSTDTQYF
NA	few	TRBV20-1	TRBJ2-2	TGCAGTGCTAGCGGGTCGGGGCCGAACACCGGGGAGCTGTTTTTT	CSASGSGPNTGELFF
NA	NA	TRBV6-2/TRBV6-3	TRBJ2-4	TGTGCCAGCAGTTCGCTAGAACTTTTAGCCAAAAACATTCAGTACTTC	CASSSLELLAKNIQYF
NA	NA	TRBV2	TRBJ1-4	TGTGCCAGCAGTGTACAGGGACGGGGTGAAAAACTGTTTTTT	CASSVQGRGEKLFF
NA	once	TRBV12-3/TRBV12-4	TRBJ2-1	TGTGCCAGCAGCACAGGGAACCCCTACAATGAGCAGTTCTTC	CASSTGNPYNEQFF
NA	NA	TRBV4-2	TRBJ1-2	TGTGCCAGCAGCCAAGATCTGCCCCGGTATGGCTACACCTTC	CASSQDLPRYGYTF
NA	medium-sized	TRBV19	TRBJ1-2	TGTGCCAGCAGCAGTGGTGGATACTATAACTATGGCTACACCTTC	CASSSGGYYNYGYTF
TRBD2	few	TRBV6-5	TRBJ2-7	TGTGCCAGCAGTTACGGGAGGGGTTTTTTCGGGGGGGTCTCCTACGAGCAGTACTTC	CASSYGRGFFGGVSYEQYF
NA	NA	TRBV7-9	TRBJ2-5	TGTGCCAGCAGCTTGAAGGGGGCGGGACAAGAGACCCAGTACTTC	CASSLKGAGQETQYF
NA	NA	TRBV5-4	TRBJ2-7	TGTGCCAGCAGCTATTCCGGGACCGGTCCCGGCGAGCAGTACTTC	CASSYSGTGPGEQYF
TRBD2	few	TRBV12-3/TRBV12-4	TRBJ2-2	TGTGCCAGCAGTTCCCTAGCGGGGGGGCCCGGCGGGGAGCTGTTTTTT	CASSSLAGGPGGELFF
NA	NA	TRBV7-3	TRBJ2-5	TGTGCCAGCAGCTTAACGGCCTGGGGTGAAGAGACCCAGTACTTC	CASSLTAWGEETQYF
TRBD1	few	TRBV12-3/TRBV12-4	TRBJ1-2	TGTGCCAGCAGATATAAACAGGGGAACTATGGCTACACCTTC	CASRYKQGNYGYTF
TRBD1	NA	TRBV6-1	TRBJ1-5	TGTGCCAGCAGTCCGGACAGGGGCGGCAATCAGCCCCAGCATTTT	CASSPDRGGNQPQHF
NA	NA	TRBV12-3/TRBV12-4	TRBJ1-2	TGTGCCAGCAGCCCCGGGACAGGCTACACCTTC	CASSPGTGYTF
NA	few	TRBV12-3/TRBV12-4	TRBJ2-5	TGTGCCAGCAGTTACAGGATCATCGAGACCCAGTACTTC	CASSYRIIETQYF
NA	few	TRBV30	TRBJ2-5	TGTGCCTGGAGTCAGGGGAGCCAAGAGACCCAGTACTTC	CAWSQGSQETQYF
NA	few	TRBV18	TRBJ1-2	TGTGCCAGCTCACCGCCAGAACAGGGTCGTGGCTACACCTTC	CASSPPEQGRGYTF
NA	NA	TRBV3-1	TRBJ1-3	TGTGCCAGCTCCGACGGGGGATCTGGAAACACCATATATTTT	CASSDGGSGNTIYF